This T cell receptor (beta chain) was captured in a study of OX40 agonist ivuxolimab in advanced cancers. Study in general: From about 20 to 79 years was the age range, with a mean of approximately 63 years, and 70% to 85% were male.

Drawing of blood for sampling happened at baseline, at cycle 4 day 1, and at cycle 7 day 1. Broader study findings: The CD4+ and CD8+ T cells in the blood had expanded clonally by week 6 at 0.1 to 3.0 mg/kg. Patients with a partial response at 0.1-3.0 mg/kg had among the lowest clonal expansion.

CDR3 length equals 14 residues. CDR1 and CDR2 from the germline V gene are GTSNPN and SVGIG (reference sequence). V was trimmed by 1 base and J by 5 bases, leaving 11 bases between them. The count of this clone is one. No antigen is known for it. Repertoires were generated with immunoSEQ multiplex PCR, while TCRdb's copy carries only in-frame clones and drops some. Of some 83,000 clones listed, about four fifths are singletons. The clonotype comes from an adult with an advanced solid tumor such as melanoma, head and neck, liver or kidney cancer. V and J are TRBV30 and TRBJ1-4, with D hard to call. Sequenced material: CD4+ or CD8+ T cells sorted from blood, taken in a trial of the OX40 agonist ivuxolimab. The CDR3 reads CAWSAPDRNEKLFF. Here the CDR3 DNA reads TGTGCCTGGAGTGCCCCGGACCGAAATGAAAAACTGTTTTTT.